This T cell receptor beta chain was retrieved from a study of lymphopenia after photon versus proton radiotherapy (dated 2019 in TCRdb). At the level of the whole study: The study compared the immunological effects of photon versus proton radiation therapy in patients with gastrointestinal tumors who developed high-grade lymphopenia. The cohort included some 20 patients with gastrointestinal tumors who developed lymphopenia after receiving either photon or proton therapy. The goal of the study was to characterize the differences between the two radiation modalities in how they affect the immune system.

The study at large found these results: Proton-treated patients stayed relatively stable during treatment, while photon-treated patients lost naive T cells and TCR diversity and gained effector/memory populations. The survival association was examined only in patients who died, and the authors described better survival with proton therapy as a possibility, not as a demonstrated result. Across the cohort, a larger post-nadir drop in TCR diversity was inversely correlated with overall survival time among patients who died. After the lymphocyte count nadir, repertoires from photon-treated patients showed oligoclonal expansion, particularly of CD8+ Temra cells, and this expansion drove the decline in diversity.

Libraries were made using the immunoSEQ multiplex PCR assay. T cell repertoires were profiled with deep sequencing of rearranged TCR beta loci together with multiparametric flow cytometry. In TCRdb, the immuneACCESS table is reduced to in-frame sequences with V and J assigned. These tables do not hold every clone; where another copy was compared, an unresolved V gene accounts for under half, and the others remain unexplained. Present in this sample are 67,000 or so clones, 75% to 90% of which were seen just once. The ten biggest clones cover roughly 10% of the sample. With regard to this clone: Its antigen remains unidentified. No base quality values were provided; no much bigger clone lies one nucleotide off.

CDR1 and CDR2 are read off the germline V gene as LGHNA and YSLEER. Including cysteine and phenylalanine, the CDR3 has 15 amino acids. The read is trimmed to its CDR3 DNA, 45 bases read in frame from base 1. V is shortened by 4 bases, J by 5 bases, and the region joining them spans 15 bases. The rearrangement joined TRBV4-3 to TRBJ2-1; the D segment may tentatively be TRBD1 or TRBD2, each giving 6 matched bases. The receptor was isolated from a man at least 80 years old with esophageal cancer. This material consisted of peripheral blood, taken from a patient treated with proton-based radiotherapy. The bases read TGCGCCAGCAGCCTTTTTCAAGGGGGGAACAATGAGCAGTTCTTC. Its amino acids are CASSLFQGGNNEQFF.